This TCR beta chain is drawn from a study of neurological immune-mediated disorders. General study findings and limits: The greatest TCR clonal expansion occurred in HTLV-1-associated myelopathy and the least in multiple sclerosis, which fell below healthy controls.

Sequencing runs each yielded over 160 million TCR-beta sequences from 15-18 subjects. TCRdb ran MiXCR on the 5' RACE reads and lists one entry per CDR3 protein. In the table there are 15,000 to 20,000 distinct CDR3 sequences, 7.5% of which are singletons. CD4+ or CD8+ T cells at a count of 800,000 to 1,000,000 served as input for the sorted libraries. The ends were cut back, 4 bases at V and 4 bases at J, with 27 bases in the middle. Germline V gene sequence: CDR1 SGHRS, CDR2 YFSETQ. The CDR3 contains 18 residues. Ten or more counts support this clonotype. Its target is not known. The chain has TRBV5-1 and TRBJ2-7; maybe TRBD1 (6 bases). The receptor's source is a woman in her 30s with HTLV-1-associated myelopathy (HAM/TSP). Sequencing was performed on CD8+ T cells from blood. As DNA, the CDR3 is TGCGCCAGCAGCGACACTACCGGGACACCCAAAGTCCCTTACGAGCAGTACTTC. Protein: CASSDTTGTPKVPYEQYF.